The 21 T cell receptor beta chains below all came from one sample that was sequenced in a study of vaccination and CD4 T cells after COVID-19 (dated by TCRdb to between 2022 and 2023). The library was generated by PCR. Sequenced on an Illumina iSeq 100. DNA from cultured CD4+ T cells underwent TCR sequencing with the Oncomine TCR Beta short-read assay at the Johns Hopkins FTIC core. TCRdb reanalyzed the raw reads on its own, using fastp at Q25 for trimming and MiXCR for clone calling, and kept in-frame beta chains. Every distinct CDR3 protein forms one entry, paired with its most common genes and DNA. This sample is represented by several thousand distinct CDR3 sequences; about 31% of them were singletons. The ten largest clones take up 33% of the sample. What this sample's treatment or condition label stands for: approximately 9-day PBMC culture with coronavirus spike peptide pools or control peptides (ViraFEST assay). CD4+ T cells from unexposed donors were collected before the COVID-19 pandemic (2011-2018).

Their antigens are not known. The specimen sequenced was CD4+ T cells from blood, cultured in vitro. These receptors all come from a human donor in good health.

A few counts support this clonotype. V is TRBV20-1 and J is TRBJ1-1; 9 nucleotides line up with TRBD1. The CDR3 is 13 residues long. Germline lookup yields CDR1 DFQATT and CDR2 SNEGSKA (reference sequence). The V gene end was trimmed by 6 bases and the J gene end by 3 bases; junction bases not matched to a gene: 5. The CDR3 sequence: CSAWGQGHTEAFF. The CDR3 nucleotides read TGCAGTGCATGGGGACAGGGTCACACTGAAGCTTTCTTT.

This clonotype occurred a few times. The CDR3 loop reads CASSVDEGAYNEQFF. Written as DNA, the CDR3 is TGCGCCAGCAGTGTGGACGAGGGGGCCTACAATGAGCAGTTCTTC. V is TRBV10-1 and J is TRBJ2-1, with a tentative D call TRBD1 (6 bases). The V and J ends lost 4 bases and 2 bases respectively, with 12 bases between them. CDR1 and CDR2 from the germline V gene are WNHNN and SYGVQD (reference sequence). There are 15 residues in the CDR3.

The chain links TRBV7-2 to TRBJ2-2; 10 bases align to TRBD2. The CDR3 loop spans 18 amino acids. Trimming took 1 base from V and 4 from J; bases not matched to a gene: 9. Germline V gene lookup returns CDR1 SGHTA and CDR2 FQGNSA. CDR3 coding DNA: TGTGCCAGCAGCTTAGTGGTTATAGCGGGGGGACTCACCGGGGAGCTGTTTTTT. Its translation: CASSLVVIAGGLTGELFF.

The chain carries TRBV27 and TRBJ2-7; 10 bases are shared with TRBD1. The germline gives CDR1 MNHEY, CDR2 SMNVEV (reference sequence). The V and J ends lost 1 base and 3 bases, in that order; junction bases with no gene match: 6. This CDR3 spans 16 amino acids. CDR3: CASSLLWGQGIYEQYF. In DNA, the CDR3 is TGTGCCAGCAGTTTATTATGGGGACAGGGGATCTACGAGCAGTACTTC.

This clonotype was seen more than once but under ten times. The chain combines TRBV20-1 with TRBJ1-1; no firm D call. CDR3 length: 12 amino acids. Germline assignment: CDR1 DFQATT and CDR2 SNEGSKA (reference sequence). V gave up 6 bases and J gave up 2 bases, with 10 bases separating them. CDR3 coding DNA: TGCAGTGCGGCTTGGGCCAACACTGAAGCTTTCTTT. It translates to CSAAWANTEAFF.

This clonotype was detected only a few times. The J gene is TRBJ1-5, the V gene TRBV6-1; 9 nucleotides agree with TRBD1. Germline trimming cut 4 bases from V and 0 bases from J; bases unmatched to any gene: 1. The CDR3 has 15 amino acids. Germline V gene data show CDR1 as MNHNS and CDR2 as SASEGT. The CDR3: CASSGTGDSNQPQHF. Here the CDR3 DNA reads TGTGCCAGCAGTGGGACAGGGGATAGCAATCAGCCCCAGCATTTT.

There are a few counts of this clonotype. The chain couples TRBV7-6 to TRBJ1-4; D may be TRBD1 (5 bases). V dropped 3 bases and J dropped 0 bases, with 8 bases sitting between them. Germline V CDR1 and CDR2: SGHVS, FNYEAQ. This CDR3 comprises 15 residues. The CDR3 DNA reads TGTGCCAGCAGCTTGGGGGGTCCAACTAATGAAAAACTGTTTTTT. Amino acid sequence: CASSLGGPTNEKLFF.

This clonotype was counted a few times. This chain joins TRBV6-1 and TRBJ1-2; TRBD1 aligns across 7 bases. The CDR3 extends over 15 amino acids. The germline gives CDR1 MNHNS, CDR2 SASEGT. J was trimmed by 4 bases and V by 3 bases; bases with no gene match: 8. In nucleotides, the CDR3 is TGTGCCAGCAGTGAGTCGGTCGACAGGGCCTATGGCTACACCTTC. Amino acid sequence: CASSESVDRAYGYTF.

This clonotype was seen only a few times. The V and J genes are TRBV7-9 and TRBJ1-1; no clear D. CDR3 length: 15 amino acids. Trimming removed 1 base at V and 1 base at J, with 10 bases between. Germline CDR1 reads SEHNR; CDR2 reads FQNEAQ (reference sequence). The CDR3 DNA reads TGTGCCAGCAGCTTAGATGTGGGTTCGAACACTGAAGCTTTCTTT. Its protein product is CASSLDVGSNTEAFF.

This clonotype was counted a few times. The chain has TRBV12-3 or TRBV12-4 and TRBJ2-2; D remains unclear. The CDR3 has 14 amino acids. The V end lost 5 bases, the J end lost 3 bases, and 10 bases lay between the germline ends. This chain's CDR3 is CASSPIQDTGELFF. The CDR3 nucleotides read TGTGCCAGCAGTCCCATCCAGGACACCGGGGAGCTGTTTTTT.

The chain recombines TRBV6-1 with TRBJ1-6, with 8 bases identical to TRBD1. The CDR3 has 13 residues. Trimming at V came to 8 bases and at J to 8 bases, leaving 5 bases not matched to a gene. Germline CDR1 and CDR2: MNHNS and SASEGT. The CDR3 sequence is CASRMTGDSPLHF. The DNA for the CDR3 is TGTGCCAGCCGGATGACAGGGGATTCACCCCTCCACTTT.

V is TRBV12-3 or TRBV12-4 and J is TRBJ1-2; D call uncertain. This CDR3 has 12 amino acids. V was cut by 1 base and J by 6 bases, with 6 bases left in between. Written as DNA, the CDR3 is TGTGCCAGCAGTTTAGTGGCAAATGGCTACACCTTC. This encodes CASSLVANGYTF.

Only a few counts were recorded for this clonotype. The CDR3 coding sequence is TGTGCCAGCATTACAGGGGCCGATACCTACAATGAGCAGTTCTTC. Protein: CASITGADTYNEQFF. The chain uses TRBV2 and TRBJ2-1; 7 nucleotides line up with TRBD1. Germline CDR1 and CDR2: SNHLY and FYNNEI. V lost 7 bases, J lost 2 bases, and 8 bases stayed unmatched. The CDR3 has 15 amino acids.

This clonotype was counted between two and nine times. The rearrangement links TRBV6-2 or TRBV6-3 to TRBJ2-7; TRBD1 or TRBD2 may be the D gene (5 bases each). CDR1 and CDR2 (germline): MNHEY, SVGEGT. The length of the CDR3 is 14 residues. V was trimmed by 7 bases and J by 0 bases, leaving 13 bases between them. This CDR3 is CASTAGTSSYEQYF. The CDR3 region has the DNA TGTGCCAGCACCGCCGGGACCAGCTCCTACGAGCAGTACTTC.

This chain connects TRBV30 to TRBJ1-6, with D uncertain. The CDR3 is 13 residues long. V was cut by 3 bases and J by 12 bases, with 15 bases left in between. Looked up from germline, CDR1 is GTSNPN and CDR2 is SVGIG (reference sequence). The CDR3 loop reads CAWRTDVGIPLHF. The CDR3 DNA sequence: TGTGCCTGGAGAACGGACGTGGGAATACCCCTCCACTTT.

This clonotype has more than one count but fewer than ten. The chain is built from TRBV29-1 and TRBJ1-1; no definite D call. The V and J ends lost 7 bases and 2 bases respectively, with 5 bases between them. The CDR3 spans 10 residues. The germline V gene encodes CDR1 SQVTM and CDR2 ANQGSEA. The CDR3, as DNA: TGCAGCGCCGACAACACTGAAGCTTTCTTT. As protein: CSADNTEAFF.

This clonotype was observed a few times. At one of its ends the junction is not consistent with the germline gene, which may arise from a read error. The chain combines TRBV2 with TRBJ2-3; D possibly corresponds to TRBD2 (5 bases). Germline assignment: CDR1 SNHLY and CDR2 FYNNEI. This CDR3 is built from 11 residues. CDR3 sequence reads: CASSLWELGHF. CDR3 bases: TGTGCCAGCAGCCTTTGGGAGTTAGGGCATTTT.

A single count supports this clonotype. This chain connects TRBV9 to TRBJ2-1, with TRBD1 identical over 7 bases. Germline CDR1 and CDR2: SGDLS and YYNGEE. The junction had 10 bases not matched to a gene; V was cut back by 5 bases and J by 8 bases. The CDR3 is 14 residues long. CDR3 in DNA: TGTGCCAGCAGTCAAAGGACAGGATTTCATGAGCAGTTCTTC. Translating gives CASSQRTGFHEQFF.

The CDR3 nucleotides are TGTGCCAGCAGCCAGGGGACAGGGAACATTCAGTACTTC. Protein: CASSQGTGNIQYF. V is TRBV14 and J is TRBJ2-4; TRBD1 matches at 9 bases. This CDR3 is 13 amino acids long. V lost 3 bases to trimming and J lost 7 bases; unmatched junction nucleotides: 1. In germline, CDR1 is SGHDN, CDR2 FVKESK. Filled out from reference TRBV14 and TRBJ2-4, the complete variable domain reads EAGVTQFPSHSVIEKGQTVTLRCDPISGHDNLYWYRRVMGKEIKFLLHFVKESKQDESGMPNNRFLAERTGGTYSTLKVQPAELEDSGVYFCASSQGTGNIQYFGAGTRLSVL.

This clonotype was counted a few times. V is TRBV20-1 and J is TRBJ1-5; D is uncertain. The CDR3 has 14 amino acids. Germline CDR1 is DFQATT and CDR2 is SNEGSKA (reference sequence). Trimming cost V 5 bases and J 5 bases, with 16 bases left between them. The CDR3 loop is CSAPGIEQHQPQHF. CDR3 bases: TGCAGTGCTCCCGGGATCGAGCAGCATCAGCCCCAGCATTTT.

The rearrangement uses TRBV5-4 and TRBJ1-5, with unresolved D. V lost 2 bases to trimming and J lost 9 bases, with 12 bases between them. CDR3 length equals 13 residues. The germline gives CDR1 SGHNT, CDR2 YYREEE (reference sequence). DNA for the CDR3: TGTGCCAGCAGCTTTGGACGCGGCAGGCCCCAGCATTTT. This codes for CASSFGRGRPQHF.